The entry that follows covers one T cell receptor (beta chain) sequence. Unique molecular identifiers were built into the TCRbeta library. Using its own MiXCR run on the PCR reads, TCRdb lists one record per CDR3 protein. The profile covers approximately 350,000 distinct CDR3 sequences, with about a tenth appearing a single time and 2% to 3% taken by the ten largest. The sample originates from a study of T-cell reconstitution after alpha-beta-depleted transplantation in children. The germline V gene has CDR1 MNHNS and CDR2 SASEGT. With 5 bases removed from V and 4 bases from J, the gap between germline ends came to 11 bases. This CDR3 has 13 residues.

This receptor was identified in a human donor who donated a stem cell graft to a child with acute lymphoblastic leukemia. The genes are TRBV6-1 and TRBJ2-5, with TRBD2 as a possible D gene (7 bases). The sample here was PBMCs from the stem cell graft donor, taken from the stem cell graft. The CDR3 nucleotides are TGTGCCAGCAGTCGGGGGGCTCTAGAGACCCAGTACTTC. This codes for CASSRGALETQYF.